Below, 28 T cell receptor beta chains from the same sample are listed, as sequenced in a study of beta chain features in type 1 diabetes. Reverse transcription of all isolated RNA meant that expressed TCRB transcripts were sequenced. Assay: immunoSEQ multiplex PCR; the TCRdb copy retains only in-frame clones and omits some. The table shows about 470,000 clones, with roughly 31% occurring only once. Sequencing was performed on naive CD4+ T cells from blood. The receptor source for this set is a man between 18 and 35 years old in good health.

This clone was counted only a few times. The V gene is TRBV7-2, the J gene TRBJ2-1; the D gene is possibly TRBD1 (6 bases). The CDR3 is made up of 13 amino acids. The germline CDR1 and CDR2 sequences are SGHTA and FQGNSA. Trimming shortened V by 2 bases and J by 7 bases, and 9 bases separated the two germline ends. The CDR3 region is CASSLPGANEQFF. Written as DNA, the CDR3 is TGTGCCAGCAGCTTACCAGGGGCAAATGAGCAGTTCTTC.

Only a few counts were recorded for this clone. CDR3 residues: CASSLGQSYGYTF. The CDR3 coding sequence is TGTGCCAGCAGCCTTGGCCAGAGCTATGGCTACACCTTC. V is TRBV7-9 and J is TRBJ1-2; D gene unclear. The CDR3 extends over 13 amino acids. Looked up from germline, CDR1 is SEHNR and CDR2 is FQNEAQ (reference sequence). The V gene lost 5 bases and the J gene lost 4 bases, with 11 bases spanning the gap.

This clone was seen only once. The chain is built from TRBV7-2 and TRBJ2-7; 11 bases match TRBD2. The V gene end was trimmed by 3 bases and the J gene end by 0 bases; junction bases not matched to a gene: 1. From germline, CDR1 is SGHTA and CDR2 FQGNSA. The CDR3 has 15 amino acids. The DNA for the CDR3 is TGTGCCAGCAGCTTGACTAGCGGGACCTCCTACGAGCAGTACTTC. Translating gives CASSLTSGTSYEQYF.

This clone was recorded a few times. The gene calls are TRBV6-5 and TRBJ2-7; 9 bases map to TRBD1. The J segment lost 3 bases and the V segment lost 2 bases, leaving 8 bases of the junction unmatched. This CDR3 has 16 amino acids. Germline V gene data show CDR1 as MNHEY and CDR2 as SVGAGI. CDR3 in amino acids: CASSYRFPDRGYEQYF. CDR3 coding DNA: TGTGCCAGCAGTTACAGATTCCCGGACAGGGGCTACGAGCAGTACTTC.

This clone came up a few times. Within the sample, other DNA sequences also encode this same CDR3. This sequence joins TRBV30 and TRBJ1-5; D gene uncertain. The germline V gene encodes CDR1 GTSNPN and CDR2 SVGIG (reference sequence). This CDR3 has 13 residues. V gave up 0 bases and J gave up 2 bases, with 5 bases separating them. As DNA, the CDR3 is TGTGCCTGGAGTGTACGTGGCAATCAGCCCCAGCATTTT. This gives the protein CAWSVRGNQPQHF.

The chain combines TRBV6-1 with TRBJ2-3; maybe TRBD1 (5 bases). CDR3 size: 15 residues. Trimming stripped 7 bases from V and 4 bases from J, with 18 bases between. Per germline, CDR1 MNHNS and CDR2 SASEGT. The CDR3 protein is CASTENWQGADTQYF. Written as DNA, the CDR3 is TGTGCCAGCACGGAAAACTGGCAGGGCGCAGATACGCAGTATTTT.

The rearrangement uses TRBV2 and TRBJ2-7; 8 positions match TRBD1. V trimming: 10 bases; J trimming: 4 bases; junction bases outside the gene matches: 3. The V gene's germline CDR1 is SNHLY and CDR2 FYNNEI. The CDR3 contains 11 residues. This CDR3 reads CATRQGYEQYF. In nucleotides, the CDR3 is TGTGCCACCCGACAGGGGTACGAGCAGTACTTC.

This clone has only a few counts. The chain uses TRBV4-3 and TRBJ2-7; no clear D. Germline V CDR1 and CDR2: LGHNA, YSLEER. V lost 0 bases to trimming and J lost 0 bases, with 12 bases between them. The CDR3 contains 16 residues. The CDR3 reads CASSQDTLTSSYEQYF. CDR3 nucleotide sequence: TGCGCCAGCAGCCAAGATACGTTGACGAGCTCCTACGAGCAGTACTTC.

V gene TRBV7-9 combines with J gene TRBJ2-5; weak D call: TRBD2 (5 bases). Germline lookup yields CDR1 SEHNR and CDR2 FQNEAQ (reference sequence). Trimming left V 1 base short and J 2 bases short, with 11 bases between. The CDR3 runs to 15 residues. CDR3 region: CASSLGLAEQETQYF. CDR3 nucleotides: TGTGCCAGCAGCTTAGGGCTAGCAGAACAAGAGACCCAGTACTTC.

Remarks on this clone: The same CDR3 arises from other DNA sequences in this sample as well. This CDR3 is CASSLSGTEAFF. CDR3 nucleotide sequence: TGTGCCAGCAGCTTAAGCGGCACTGAAGCTTTCTTT. J is TRBJ1-1 and V is TRBV7-2; no reliable D call. V lost 2 bases, J lost 4 bases, and 5 bases lay in between. The length of the CDR3 is 12 residues. Per the germline V gene, CDR1 is SGHTA and CDR2 is FQGNSA.

This clone occurred a few times. The chain has TRBV5-4 and TRBJ2-6, with D perhaps assigned TRBD1 or TRBD2 (5 bases each). Germline loops: CDR1 SGHNT, CDR2 YYREEE (reference sequence). Trimming pared 1 base from V and 12 bases from J, leaving 14 bases between. CDR3 size: 14 residues. The CDR3 coding sequence is TGTGCCAGCAGCTTGCAAGGGGCCCTAGCCGTCCTGACTTTC. As protein: CASSLQGALAVLTF.

As concerns this clone: The sample holds other DNA sequences that translate to the same CDR3. The genes are TRBV30 and TRBJ1-4, with D possibly matching TRBD1 (5 bases). The germline V gene has CDR1 GTSNPN and CDR2 SVGIG (reference sequence). Trimming stripped 0 bases from V and 7 bases from J, with 12 bases between. The CDR3 extends over 14 amino acids. CDR3 sequence: CAWSVQGAGEKLFF. The CDR3 DNA sequence: TGTGCCTGGAGTGTACAAGGGGCCGGTGAAAAACTGTTTTTT.

There are a few counts of this clone. The rearrangement uses TRBV2 and TRBJ2-2, with D perhaps matching TRBD1 or TRBD2 (5 bases each). Germline assignment: CDR1 SNHLY and CDR2 FYNNEI. The CDR3 runs 16 residues. With 7 bases removed from V and 1 base from J, the gap between germline ends came to 16 bases. CDR3 protein: CASTLGGGLNTGELFF. As DNA, the CDR3 is TGTGCCAGCACCCTCGGTGGGGGATTGAACACCGGGGAGCTGTTTTTT.

This chain links TRBV30 with TRBJ2-2; D unresolved. Germline V CDR1 and CDR2: GTSNPN, SVGIG (reference sequence). The CDR3 contains 15 residues. Between the trimmed V and J ends, which lost 2 bases and 4 bases, there was a span of 14 bases. CDR3 sequence: CAWSPIRTPTGELFF. In DNA form, the CDR3 reads TGTGCCTGGAGTCCGATTCGGACCCCCACCGGGGAGCTGTTTTTT. Variable domain in full (rest from reference TRBV30 and TRBJ2-2): SQTIHQWPATLVQPVGSPLSLECTVEGTSNPNLYWYRQAAGRGLQLLFYSVGIGQISSEVPQNLSASRPQDRQFILSSKKLLLSDSGFYLCAWSPIRTPTGELFFGEGSRLTVL.

Points on this clone: The DNA is omitted, as the CDR3 cannot be located on it reliably, and the CDR3 follows TCRdb's listing. V is TRBV29-1 and J is TRBJ2-3; the D segment call TRBD1 is taken from the table without a DNA check. The CDR3 is 13 residues long, counting both termini. Germline CDR1 reads SQVTM; CDR2 reads ANQGSEA. CDR3 in amino acids: CSVGSGTGGFNYF.

The rearrangement joins TRBV19 to TRBJ2-1, with unresolved D. This CDR3 is built from 13 residues. CDR1 and CDR2 (germline): LNHDA, SQIVND (reference sequence). The V gene lost 3 bases and the J gene lost 4 bases, with 7 bases spanning the gap. The CDR3 reads CASSIGPYNEQFF. CDR3 in DNA: TGTGCCAGTAGTATCGGCCCTTACAATGAGCAGTTCTTC.

This clone was recorded a few times. The rearrangement uses TRBV10-3 and TRBJ1-1; D gene unclear. The germline V and J ends were trimmed by 4 bases and 1 base, with 7 bases remaining between them. Germline assignment: CDR1 ENHRY and CDR2 SYGVKD. The CDR3 is made up of 13 amino acids. This chain's CDR3 is CAISGSQNTEAFF. As DNA, the CDR3 is TGTGCCATCAGTGGATCGCAGAACACTGAAGCTTTCTTT.

V is TRBV7-2 and J is TRBJ2-7; D is unclear. Germline CDR1 is SGHTA and CDR2 is FQGNSA. The V end lost 5 bases, the J end lost 3 bases, and 11 bases lay between the germline ends. This CDR3 is 13 amino acids long. The CDR3 nucleotides are TGTGCCAGCAGCGAAGGACCGCTCTACGAGCAGTACTTC. Amino acids: CASSEGPLYEQYF.

The J gene is TRBJ2-7, the V gene TRBV6-1, with D uncertain. The CDR3 sequence is 14 residues long. Germline loops: CDR1 MNHNS, CDR2 SASEGT. Trimming removed 4 bases at V and 2 bases at J, with 12 bases between. The CDR3, as DNA: TGTGCCAGCAGTGGGATAGTTGACACCTACGAGCAGTACTTC. This sequence encodes CASSGIVDTYEQYF.

This clone was observed a handful of times. CDR3 sequence (DNA): TGTGCCACCAGCAGAGGAGCAGGGATGAACACTGAAGCTTTCTTT. Its translation is CATSRGAGMNTEAFF. The chain is built from TRBV15 and TRBJ1-1; tentative D call: TRBD1 (5 bases). The V gene lost 1 base and the J gene lost 0 bases, with 9 bases spanning the gap. The CDR3 has 15 amino acids. The V gene's germline CDR1 is LNHNV and CDR2 YYDKDF (reference sequence).

There are a few counts of this clone. V and J are TRBV19 and TRBJ2-7; TRBD1 matches 11 bases. The V gene's germline CDR1 is LNHDA and CDR2 SQIVND (reference sequence). Germline trimming cut 8 bases from V and 1 base from J; bases unmatched to any gene: 4. The CDR3 has 14 amino acids. The CDR3 spells CASGRDRGSYEQYF. CDR3 in DNA: TGTGCCAGTGGCCGGGACAGGGGGTCCTACGAGCAGTACTTC.

The chain links TRBV5-1 to TRBJ2-7; the D call may be TRBD1 or TRBD2 (6 bases each). Trimming stripped 0 bases from V and 3 bases from J, with 16 bases between. The CDR3 sequence is 16 residues long. CDR1 and CDR2 from the germline V gene are SGHRS and YFSETQ. CDR3: CASSLAGGRKDYEQYF. In DNA form, the CDR3 reads TGCGCCAGCAGCTTGGCCGGGGGCAGGAAGGACTACGAGCAGTACTTC.

The chain carries TRBV7-9 and TRBJ2-3, with 13 bases that match TRBD2. V shed 4 bases and J 2 bases; nucleotides not matched to a gene: 6. The CDR3 is 17 residues long. Per germline, CDR1 SEHNR and CDR2 FQNEAQ (reference sequence). The CDR3 DNA reads as TGTGCCAGCAGCTCACTAGCGGGAGGGCTCCTCACAGATACGCAGTATTTT. As protein: CASSSLAGGLLTDTQYF.

This clone was observed a few times. The V gene is TRBV12-5, the J gene TRBJ1-1, with no clear D. Per germline, CDR1 LGHNT and CDR2 FRNRAP. V lost 4 bases to trimming and J lost 4 bases, with 4 bases between them. This CDR3 region has 11 residues. In DNA, the CDR3 is TGTGCTAGTGGTTCTAGCACTGAAGCTTTCTTT. It encodes CASGSSTEAFF.

This clone was counted a few times. This sample also contains other DNA sequences that code for the same CDR3. This chain uses TRBV9 with TRBJ2-2; D possibly corresponds to TRBD1 (6 bases). The CDR3 spans 15 residues. Germline V gene data show CDR1 as SGDLS and CDR2 as YYNGEE. Between the trimmed V and J ends, which lost 0 bases and 1 base, there was a span of 7 bases. The CDR3 nucleotides read TGTGCCAGCAGCGTAGCGGGACAGAACACCGGGGAGCTGTTTTTT. Translating it yields CASSVAGQNTGELFF.

This clone has only a few counts. The rearrangement links TRBV4-1 to TRBJ2-7; D remains ambiguous. With 0 bases removed from V and 3 bases from J, the gap between germline ends came to 6 bases. Germline values: CDR1 MGHRA, CDR2 YSYEKL. This CDR3 has 13 amino acids. The CDR3 protein is CASSQDVGYEQYF. Written as DNA, the CDR3 is TGCGCCAGCAGCCAAGATGTCGGCTACGAGCAGTACTTC.

This chain connects TRBV15 to TRBJ2-4, with 13 bases matching TRBD2. CDR1 is LNHNV and CDR2 is YYDKDF in the germline V gene (reference sequence). V dropped 1 base and J dropped 2; count of bases not matched to a gene: 14. The CDR3 length is 21 residues. The CDR3 protein is CATSRARVGTSGIGTKNIQYF. CDR3 DNA: TGTGCCACCAGCAGAGCCCGGGTGGGGACTAGCGGGATAGGGACCAAAAACATTCAGTACTTC.

The chain joins TRBV19 to TRBJ2-4; no clear D. The CDR3 totals 14 residues. Germline lookup yields CDR1 LNHDA and CDR2 SQIVND (reference sequence). V lost 2 bases and J lost 8, with 13 bases in between. The CDR3 spells CASSISTSYDIQYF. The CDR3 nucleotides are TGTGCCAGTAGTATAAGTACAAGTTATGACATTCAGTACTTC.